These T cell receptor beta chains were read from a single sample in a study of OX40 agonist ivuxolimab in advanced cancers. The protocol was immunoSEQ multiplex PCR, while the TCRdb copy is restricted to in-frame clones and leaves out a portion. Of approximately 35,000 clones in the sample, about 80% are singletons; the top ten hold roughly 18%. The input for sequencing was CD4+ or CD8+ T cells sorted from blood, taken in a trial of the OX40 agonist ivuxolimab. The source of these receptors is an adult with an advanced solid tumor such as melanoma, head and neck, liver or kidney cancer. CDR3s include the opening cysteine and the closing phenylalanine or tryptophan. D genes are given only for firm matches.

J gene,V gene,D gene,CDR3 protein,CDR3 DNA
TRBJ1-1,TRBV6-1,NA,CASLRPDLTEAFF,TGTGCCAGCCTCCGTCCTGACTTGACTGAAGCTTTCTTT
TRBJ2-7,TRBV5-6,NA,CASSLASEGLEQYF,TGTGCCAGCAGCTTGGCCTCGGAGGGACTCGAGCAGTACTTC
TRBJ2-5,TRBV9,NA,CASSPGVETQYF,TGTGCCAGCAGTCCGGGCGTAGAGACCCAGTACTTC
TRBJ1-5,TRBV19,NA,CASSPGGIVHSNQPQHF,TGTGCCAGTAGCCCTGGGGGAATAGTACATAGCAATCAGCCCCAGCATTTT
TRBJ1-2,TRBV18,NA,CASSPGSPYGYTF,TGTGCCAGCTCACCGGGCAGCCCCTATGGCTACACCTTC
TRBJ1-1,TRBV23-1,NA,CASSGVNTEAFF,TGCGCCAGCAGTGGAGTGAACACTGAAGCTTTCTTT
TRBJ2-5,TRBV11-3,NA,CASSPFTDQETQYF,TGTGCCAGCAGCCCGTTTACAGACCAAGAGACCCAGTACTTC
TRBJ2-3,TRBV6-6,TRBD2,CASRKRELGTDTQYF,TGTGCCAGCAGAAAGCGGGAGTTGGGCACAGATACGCAGTATTTT
TRBJ2-1,TRBV29-1,TRBD2,CSVEGDSGGTSSYNEQFF,TGCAGCGTTGAGGGCGATAGCGGGGGGACTTCCTCCTACAATGAGCAGTTCTTC
TRBJ2-2,TRBV9,NA,CASSVGLDSYTGELFF,TGTGCCAGCAGCGTAGGACTAGATTCGTACACCGGGGAGCTGTTTTTT
TRBJ1-2,TRBV19,NA,CASSPPSANYGYTF,TGTGCCAGTAGTCCCCCCTCAGCTAACTATGGCTACACCTTC
TRBJ2-7,TRBV28,TRBD2,CASSFPSTSGSHEQYF,TGTGCCAGCAGTTTCCCTTCGACTAGCGGGAGCCACGAGCAGTACTTC
TRBJ2-5,TRBV9,TRBD2,CASSVEAGTSGGAETQYF,TGTGCCAGCAGCGTAGAAGCCGGGACTAGCGGGGGGGCGGAGACCCAGTACTTC
TRBJ2-3,TRBV9,NA,CASSVEGLPGPDTQYF,TGTGCCAGCAGCGTAGAGGGACTGCCAGGTCCAGATACGCAGTATTTT
TRBJ2-5,TRBV19,TRBD2,CASSTGGFQETQYF,TGTGCCAGTAGTACCGGGGGGTTCCAAGAGACCCAGTACTTC
TRBJ2-1,TRBV28,NA,CASSFYDRNEQFF,TGTGCCAGCAGTTTCTACGACCGGAATGAGCAGTTCTTC
TRBJ2-1,TRBV9,NA,CASSTYYEQFF,TGTGCCAGCAGCACTTATTATGAGCAGTTCTTC